This T cell receptor (beta chain) was observed in a study of blood T cell repertoires in COVID-19. TCRdb's copy holds only in-frame clones and misses some; the assay was immunoSEQ multiplex PCR. Among around 150,000 clones listed, 80% to 90% were seen once. As to this clone: The identical CDR3 is also encoded by other nucleotide sequences in the sample.

CDR1 is MNHEY, CDR2 SVGAGI, per germline. Trimming at V came to 3 bases and at J to 4 bases, leaving 5 bases not matched to a gene. This CDR3 has 15 amino acids. The V gene is TRBV6-5, the J gene TRBJ2-7; 11 positions match TRBD1. The clonotype originates from a woman aged 60 to 75 with active COVID-19. The specimen sequenced was peripheral blood. In DNA, the CDR3 is TGTGCCAGCAGTTATTCCGGGACAGGGGGTTACGAGCAGTACTTC. Its protein is CASSYSGTGGYEQYF.